Following are 28 T cell receptor beta chains from one sample sequenced in a study of T-cell reconstitution after alpha-beta-depleted transplantation in children. Unique molecular identifiers were used in preparing the TCRbeta library. TCRdb redid the calling of the PCR reads with MiXCR, one entry per CDR3 protein. The sample lists roughly 500,000 distinct CDR3 sequences, around 17% seen once, with 3% to 4% in the top ten. The material was PBMCs from the stem cell graft donor, obtained from the stem cell graft. These receptors were obtained from a human donor who donated a stem cell graft to a child with acute lymphoblastic leukemia.

This clonotype has a handful of counts. This rearrangement joins TRBV7-9 to TRBJ1-1, with a possible D match to TRBD1 (5 bases). Germline CDR1 reads SEHNR; CDR2 reads FQNEAQ (reference sequence). The CDR3 loop spans 15 amino acids. V was cut by 1 base and J by 1 base, with 10 bases left in between. As DNA, the CDR3 is TGTGCCAGCAGCTTAGGGGACGGAGAGAACACTGAAGCTTTCTTT. Amino acids: CASSLGDGENTEAFF.

The V call is TRBV27, the J call TRBJ2-1; 8 nucleotides match TRBD2. CDR3 length equals 16 residues. Germline V gene data show CDR1 as MNHEY and CDR2 as SMNVEV (reference sequence). Germline trimming cut 4 bases from V and 0 bases from J; bases unmatched to any gene: 5. The CDR3, as DNA: TGTGCCAGCAGTTACGACCTAGCGGGCTCCTACAATGAGCAGTTCTTC. Protein: CASSYDLAGSYNEQFF.

Regarding this clonotype: It is likely a read error, because the conserved phenylalanine at the end of the CDR3 is missing. The genes are TRBV4-1 and TRBJ1-6; possible D gene TRBD1, 5 bases. The length of the CDR3 is 16 residues. Germline CDR1 is MGHRA and CDR2 is YSYEKL. Trimming removed 2 bases from V and 9 bases from J, with 17 bases in between. CDR3 residues: CASSQMPGPWLSPLHI. For the CDR3, the DNA is TGCGCCAGCAGCCAAATGCCGGGACCGTGGCTTTCACCCCTCCACATT.

Points on this clonotype: Possible read error: a much larger clone is one base away. The chain is built from TRBV5-1 and TRBJ2-6, with TRBD1 as a possible D gene (5 bases). Germline CDR1 is SGHRS and CDR2 is YFSETQ. The length of the CDR3 is 14 residues. The CDR3 bases are TGCGCCAGCAGCTTGGGTTCTGGGGCCAACGGCCTGACTTTC. Amino acids: CASSLGSGANGLTF.

A few counts support this clonotype. The chain employs TRBV5-1 and TRBJ2-5, with D hard to call. The CDR3 has 16 amino acids. With 1 base removed from V and 3 bases from J, the gap between germline ends came to 16 bases. CDR1 and CDR2 (germline): SGHRS, YFSETQ. The CDR3 is CASSLRAGPPEETQYF. For the CDR3, the DNA is TGCGCCAGCAGCTTGAGGGCCGGACCGCCCGAAGAGACCCAGTACTTC.

In this sample, this clonotype turned up a few times. V is TRBV5-6 and J is TRBJ1-5; D is perhaps TRBD1 (5 bases). Germline V gene data show CDR1 as SGHDT and CDR2 as YYEEEE. V was trimmed by 3 bases and J by 2 bases, leaving 9 bases between them. The CDR3 spans 14 residues. CDR3 nucleotides: TGTGCCAGCAGCTGGAGAGGGGGCAATCAGCCCCAGCATTTT. This translates into CASSWRGGNQPQHF. The variable domain in full, with the rest retrieved from reference TRBV5-6 and TRBJ1-5, is DAGVTQSPTHLIKTRGQQVTLRCSPKSGHDTVSWYQQALGQGPQFIFQYYEEEERQRGNFPDRFSGHQFPNYSSELNVNALLLGDSALYLCASSWRGGNQPQHFGDGTRLSIL.

The sample holds many counts of this clonotype. V gene TRBV7-9 combines with J gene TRBJ2-7; possible D gene TRBD2, 6 bases. V lost 8 bases and J 7 bases, leaving 12 bases between the germline ends. CDR3 size: 11 residues. CDR1 and CDR2 (germline): SEHNR, FQNEAQ (reference sequence). The CDR3 DNA reads TGTGCCAGCTCGACTAGGGGAGAGCAGTACTTC. It translates to CASSTRGEQYF.

V usage is TRBV11-3 and J usage is TRBJ2-2; the D is unclear. The CDR3 contains 16 residues. Germline CDR1 is SGHNT and CDR2 is YENEEA. V lost 0 bases and J 1 base, leaving 9 bases between the germline ends. CDR3 in amino acids: CASSLDLTLNTGELFF. CDR3 coding DNA: TGTGCCAGCAGCTTAGATCTTACTTTGAACACCGGGGAGCTGTTTTTT. Variable domain in full (rest from reference TRBV11-3 and TRBJ2-2): EAGVVQSPRYKIIEKKQPVAFWCNPISGHNTLYWYLQNLGQGPELLIRYENEEAVDDSQLPKDRFSAERLKGVDSTLKIQPAELGDSAVYLCASSLDLTLNTGELFFGEGSRLTVL.

This chain connects TRBV7-9 to TRBJ1-1; a possible D gene is TRBD1 (5 bases). Germline CDR1 is SEHNR and CDR2 is FQNEAQ (reference sequence). The V end was cut by 10 bases, the J end by 5 bases, with 14 bases between. This CDR3 comprises 12 residues. The CDR3 bases are TGTGCCATAGGGGTCCAGGGTACTGAAGCTTTCTTT. Translation: CAIGVQGTEAFF.

In this sample, this clonotype turned up a few times. This chain links TRBV5-6 with TRBJ1-5; D is ambiguous. CDR1 is SGHDT, CDR2 YYEEEE, per germline. The V and J ends lost 1 base and 11 bases respectively, with 13 bases between them. This CDR3 spans 13 amino acids. The CDR3 DNA is TGTGCCAGCAGCTTGTCTGGGCGTGGATCCCAGCATTTT. Translated: CASSLSGRGSQHF. The full variable domain, completed using reference TRBV5-6 and TRBJ1-5, is DAGVTQSPTHLIKTRGQQVTLRCSPKSGHDTVSWYQQALGQGPQFIFQYYEEEERQRGNFPDRFSGHQFPNYSSELNVNALLLGDSALYLCASSLSGRGSQHFGDGTRLSIL.

V gene TRBV6-5 combines with J gene TRBJ2-1; 7 nucleotides agree with TRBD1. Germline V lookup: CDR1 MNHEY, CDR2 SVGAGI. J gave up 5 bases and V 4 bases, and 11 bases lay outside the gene matches. The CDR3 length is 16 residues. CDR3 region: CASSSNRQGVDNEQFF. The CDR3 nucleotides are TGTGCCAGCAGTTCCAATCGACAGGGAGTGGACAATGAGCAGTTCTTC.

This clonotype was detected a few times. The gene calls are TRBV9 and TRBJ2-5, with 7 nucleotides matching TRBD1. Germline trimming cut 0 bases from V and 2 bases from J; bases unmatched to any gene: 4. This CDR3 contains 15 residues. Germline assignment: CDR1 SGDLS and CDR2 YYNGEE. For the CDR3, the DNA is TGTGCCAGCAGCGTAGGACAGGGTGGACAAGAGACCCAGTACTTC. Encoded protein: CASSVGQGGQETQYF. Variable domain in full (rest from reference TRBV9 and TRBJ2-5): DSGVTQTPKHLITATGQRVTLRCSPRSGDLSVYWYQQSLDQGLQFLIQYYNGEERAKGNILERFSAQQFPDLHSELNLSSLELGDSALYFCASSVGQGGQETQYFGPGTRLLVL.

In this sample, this clonotype turned up once. This chain joins TRBV5-5 and TRBJ1-5; TRBD1 might be the D (5 bases). Germline V lookup: CDR1 SGHKS, CDR2 YYEKEE (reference sequence). V lost 4 bases and J lost 7, with 21 bases in between. This CDR3 has 16 amino acids. The chain's CDR3 is CASSPRYQGRGQPQHF. The CDR3 DNA sequence: TGTGCCAGCAGCCCGCGTTATCAGGGTCGGGGGCAGCCCCAGCATTTT.

V gene TRBV2 combines with J gene TRBJ2-7, with D perhaps matching TRBD2 (6 bases). The CDR3 has 15 residues. V gave up 7 bases and J gave up 0 bases, with 16 bases separating them. Germline CDR1 SNHLY, CDR2 FYNNEI. The CDR3 region is CASKEGSNPSYEQYF. The DNA for the CDR3 is TGTGCCAGCAAGGAGGGGTCAAACCCCTCCTACGAGCAGTACTTC.

This clonotype occurred many times. V usage is TRBV12-3 or TRBV12-4 and J usage is TRBJ2-3, with 7 bases fitting TRBD1. CDR3 length equals 15 residues. V trimming: 5 bases; J trimming: 0 bases; junction bases outside the gene matches: 5. CDR3 nucleotide sequence: TGTGCCAGCAGTACCTCGACAGGGAGCACAGATACGCAGTATTTT. Translated: CASSTSTGSTDTQYF.

This clonotype was observed once. This sequence joins TRBV3-1 and TRBJ2-1; the match to TRBD2 covers 7 bases. V trimming: 10 bases; J trimming: 5 bases; junction bases outside the gene matches: 23. The CDR3 spans 18 residues. Germline lookup yields CDR1 LGHDT and CDR2 YNNKEL (reference sequence). CDR3 amino acids: CAISPGVSVRDYHNEQFF. CDR3 DNA sequence: TGTGCCATCTCCCCTGGGGTTTCGGTCCGGGACTACCACAATGAGCAGTTCTTC.

This chain links TRBV7-9 with TRBJ2-1, with D tentatively TRBD1 (5 bases). The length of the CDR3 is 14 residues. The germline V gene encodes CDR1 SEHNR and CDR2 FQNEAQ (reference sequence). V shed 1 base and J shed 8 bases, with 12 bases lying between them. CDR3 loop: CASSLGTSSDEQFF. CDR3 coding DNA: TGTGCCAGCAGCTTAGGGACATCCTCGGATGAGCAGTTCTTC.

The V gene is TRBV3-1, the J gene TRBJ2-6, with 8 bases lining up with TRBD2. This CDR3 has 16 residues. Germline V lookup: CDR1 LGHDT, CDR2 YNNKEL (reference sequence). The V and J ends lost 1 base and 4 bases, in that order; junction bases with no gene match: 3. DNA of the CDR3: TGTGCCAGCAGCCAAGTTGCGGGAGGAGGGGCCAACGTCCTGACTTTC. Its translation: CASSQVAGGGANVLTF.

The genes are TRBV6-7 and TRBJ2-1; possibly TRBD2 for D (5 bases). TRBV6-7 is flagged as an ORF with uncertain function. There are 15 residues in the CDR3. V was cut by 8 bases and J by 10 bases, with 24 bases left in between. The DNA of the CDR3 is TGTGCCAGCCTTGCGAGGCGGGTGCGGGTATGGGAGCAGTTCTTC. Its translation is CASLARRVRVWEQFF.

This clonotype was counted only a few times. This chain joins TRBV5-1 and TRBJ1-2, with D perhaps TRBD1 (5 bases). Germline-derived CDR1 and CDR2 are SGHRS and YFSETQ. Trimming pared 4 bases from V and 3 bases from J, leaving 16 bases between. The CDR3 contains 15 residues. CDR3 sequence reads: CASSPARTSYYGYTF. In nucleotides, the CDR3 is TGCGCCAGCAGCCCCGCCCGGACAAGTTACTATGGCTACACCTTC.

The rearrangement links TRBV5-5 to TRBJ2-7; 9 bases fit TRBD2. The CDR3 has 15 residues. The V segment lost 0 bases and the J segment 2 bases; nucleotides outside the gene matches: 3. From germline, CDR1 is SGHKS and CDR2 YYEKEE (reference sequence). The CDR3 DNA is TGTGCCAGCAGCTTGGCGAGGACTAGCGCCTACGAGCAGTACTTC. Residues: CASSLARTSAYEQYF.

This rearrangement joins TRBV27 to TRBJ1-3, with no clear D. There are 11 residues in the CDR3. Germline V lookup: CDR1 MNHEY, CDR2 SMNVEV (reference sequence). The ends were cut back, 6 bases at V and 3 bases at J, with 3 bases in the middle. CDR3 loop: CASSDGNTIYF. As DNA, the CDR3 is TGTGCCAGCAGCGATGGAAACACCATATATTTT.

This chain links TRBV30 with TRBJ1-2; D perhaps matches TRBD1 (5 bases). This CDR3 is built from 13 residues. Germline lookup yields CDR1 GTSNPN and CDR2 SVGIG (reference sequence). The V end lost 5 bases, the J end lost 0 bases, and 10 bases lay between the germline ends. CDR3 coding DNA: TGTGCCTGGGCAGGGTTTCCTAACTATGGCTACACCTTC. Protein: CAWAGFPNYGYTF.

The chain links TRBV12-3 or TRBV12-4 to TRBJ2-3, with TRBD2 identical over 8 bases. The CDR3 totals 11 residues. Trimming cost V 6 bases and J 11 bases; bases outside gene matches: 4. The CDR3 sequence is CASSWTSQQYF. CDR3 coding DNA: TGTGCCAGCAGCTGGACTAGCCAGCAGTATTTT.

The CDR3 DNA reads TGTGCCAGCAGCCACCGGCAGGGGAGCTATGGCTACACCTTC. It is translated as CASSHRQGSYGYTF. The chain couples TRBV3-1 to TRBJ1-2, with a tentative D call TRBD1 (6 bases). Germline values: CDR1 LGHDT, CDR2 YNNKEL (reference sequence). The V gene lost 3 bases and the J gene lost 4 bases, with 12 bases spanning the gap. This CDR3 is 14 amino acids long.

This clonotype was counted a few times. The chain employs TRBV5-1 and TRBJ2-2; 7 bases line up with TRBD2. The germline V gene encodes CDR1 SGHRS and CDR2 YFSETQ. V shed 3 bases and J 6 bases; nucleotides not matched to a gene: 5. The CDR3 is made up of 14 amino acids. CDR3 DNA sequence: TGCGCCAGCAGCTCTGGCGGGAGAGCCGGGGAGCTGTTTTTT. It specifies CASSSGGRAGELFF. Full variable domain (missing parts from reference TRBV5-1 and TRBJ2-2): KAGVTQTPRYLIKTRGQQVTLSCSPISGHRSVSWYQQTPGQGLQFLFEYFSETQRNKGNFPGRFSGRQFSNSRSEMNVSTLELGDSALYLCASSSGGRAGELFFGEGSRLTVL.

J is TRBJ2-2 and V is TRBV4-1; a possible D gene is TRBD2 (6 bases). V was clipped by 2 bases and J by 4 bases, with 17 bases between them. CDR1 is MGHRA, CDR2 YSYEKL, per germline. CDR3 length: 17 residues. This chain's CDR3 is CASSQFIPAGPTGELFF. Here the CDR3 DNA reads TGCGCCAGCAGCCAATTTATCCCTGCGGGACCCACCGGGGAGCTGTTTTTT.

This clonotype came up a few times. V and J are TRBV29-1 and TRBJ2-2; D is ambiguous. CDR1 is SQVTM, CDR2 ANQGSEA, per germline. This CDR3 is built from 14 residues. V dropped 3 bases and J dropped 4 bases, with 12 bases sitting between them. CDR3 sequence: CSVEEHGFTGELFF. As DNA, the CDR3 is TGCAGCGTTGAGGAACACGGTTTCACCGGGGAGCTGTTTTTT.